The 28 T cell receptor beta chains given below trace back to one sample, sequenced in a study of post-analysis software for immune sequencing data. Study-level points and caveats: Higher frequency in patients than in controls was seen for roughly 5 TRBV segments, with TRBV5-6, TRBV5-1 and TRBV20-1 among them.

Their antigens are not known. Unique-molecular-identifier-tagged TCR beta cDNA libraries were used. TCRdb called the PCR reads again in MiXCR, with one record for every CDR3 protein. The sample has a few hundred thousand distinct CDR3 sequences; roughly 35% are singletons. Sequencing was performed on blood. These receptors were collected from a girl aged 5-17 years with multiple sclerosis.

The genes are TRBV29-1 and TRBJ2-3; D gene ambiguous. The germline V gene encodes CDR1 SQVTM and CDR2 ANQGSEA. The CDR3 loop spans 10 amino acids. V was clipped by 3 bases and J by 4 bases, with 2 bases between them. The CDR3 DNA follows: TGCAGCGTTGAGGCAGATACGCAGTATTTT. This gives the protein CSVEADTQYF.

In its sample, this clonotype was seen a few times. The CDR3 sequence: CASSLSLRGTDTQYF. CDR3 coding DNA: TGTGCCAGCAGCTTAAGCTTAAGGGGCACAGATACGCAGTATTTT. This chain connects TRBV7-2 to TRBJ2-3; no definite D call. V lost 2 bases and J lost 1, with 10 bases in between. Per the germline V gene, CDR1 is SGHTA and CDR2 is FQGNSA. The CDR3 runs 15 residues.

The CDR3: CASSQGWTSGGTGELFF. The CDR3 region has the DNA TGCGCCAGCAGCCAAGGCTGGACTAGCGGGGGTACCGGGGAGCTGTTTTTT. The chain combines TRBV4-3 with TRBJ2-2; 13 nucleotides agree with TRBD2. The ends lost 1 base at V and 5 bases at J; junction bases unmatched: 4. This CDR3 comprises 17 residues. CDR1 LGHNA and CDR2 YSLEER come from the germline V gene.

The table lists this clonotype with a few counts. The chain combines TRBV7-3 with TRBJ2-7; 10 bases match TRBD2. This CDR3 comprises 15 residues. The trim removed 3 bases at V and 4 bases at J, leaving 6 bases unmatched. CDR1 is SGHTA, CDR2 FQGTGA, per germline. The CDR3 nucleotides read TGTGCCAGCAGCTTGTATAGCGGGGGGACTTACGAGCAGTACTTC. This encodes CASSLYSGGTYEQYF.

V gene TRBV10-3 combines with J gene TRBJ2-7; D possibly corresponds to TRBD1 (6 bases). Per germline, CDR1 ENHRY and CDR2 SYGVKD. The CDR3 totals 14 residues. Trimming removed 7 bases from V and 0 bases from J, with 13 bases in between. The DNA for the CDR3 is TGTGCCATCATGGTTGCGACAGGCTCCTACGAGCAGTACTTC. This gives the protein CAIMVATGSYEQYF.

The genes are TRBV12-3 or TRBV12-4 and TRBJ2-3; 7 nucleotides line up with TRBD2. V lost 2 bases and J lost 6; bases outside the gene matches: 11. The CDR3 is made up of 16 amino acids. The CDR3 DNA reads as TGTGCCAGCAGTTTACGCCAGGGAGGGATTTGGGATACGCAGTATTTT. Translation gives CASSLRQGGIWDTQYF.

This chain uses TRBV29-1 with TRBJ1-1, with TRBD1 matching over 7 bases. The CDR3 loop spans 14 amino acids. Trimming removed 0 bases from V and 5 bases from J; junction bases left unmatched: 6. CDR1 and CDR2 (germline): SQVTM, ANQGSEA. The CDR3 bases are TGCAGCGTTGAAGAGAGGGGGCGGAGTACTGAAGCTTTCTTT. This sequence encodes CSVEERGRSTEAFF.

The rearrangement joins TRBV6-6 to TRBJ1-2, with D uncertain. Per the germline V gene, CDR1 is MNHNY and CDR2 is SVGAGI (reference sequence). Trimming stripped 2 bases from V and 9 bases from J, with 7 bases between. The CDR3 consists of 11 residues. CDR3 DNA: TGTGCCAGCAGTTACGAGTCTAGCTACACCTTC. Translation gives CASSYESSYTF.

This chain links TRBV4-1 with TRBJ1-2, with D uncertain. The V end lost 1 base, the J end lost 3 bases, and 12 bases lay between the germline ends. The CDR3 loop spans 15 amino acids. Germline V CDR1 and CDR2: MGHRA, YSYEKL. The CDR3 nucleotides are TGCGCCAGCAGCCAAGGCTATGAACAGTACTATGGCTACACCTTC. Encoded protein: CASSQGYEQYYGYTF.

This clonotype was seen more than once but under ten times. The rearrangement uses TRBV2 and TRBJ2-7; 9 bases fit TRBD1. The CDR3 runs 13 residues. The germline V gene encodes CDR1 SNHLY and CDR2 FYNNEI. The V and J ends lost 8 bases and 3 bases, in that order; junction bases with no gene match: 5. The CDR3 reads CASQTGGFYEQYF. CDR3 sequence (DNA): TGTGCCAGCCAGACAGGGGGGTTCTACGAGCAGTACTTC.

The chain joins TRBV9 to TRBJ2-1, with D tentatively TRBD2 (6 bases). The J call is doubtful: the DNA matches TRBJ2-7 better. The V gene's germline CDR1 is SGDLS and CDR2 YYNGEE. The CDR3 sequence is 17 residues long. Here the CDR3 DNA reads TGTGCCAGCAGCCCCCACCGGCGGCAGGGAGGTTACAATGAGCAGTACTTC. This translates into CASSPHRRQGGYNEQYF.

Here the CDR3 reads CARTQGLGANVLTF. CDR3 in DNA: TGTGCCAGGACACAGGGCCTTGGGGCCAACGTCCTGACTTTC. The chain couples TRBV2 to TRBJ2-6, with TRBD1 as a possible D gene (6 bases). Germline values: CDR1 SNHLY, CDR2 FYNNEI. CDR3 length: 14 amino acids. V dropped 9 bases and J dropped 3 bases, with 12 bases sitting between them.

This clonotype appeared many times. This chain links TRBV20-1 with TRBJ1-1; TRBD1 is a possible D gene (6 bases). Trimming removed 0 bases from V and 3 bases from J, with 23 bases in between. This CDR3 is built from 18 residues. The germline gives CDR1 DFQATT, CDR2 SNEGSKA (reference sequence). The CDR3 sequence: CSARDQIGQGRRDTEAFF. In nucleotides, the CDR3 is TGCAGTGCTAGAGATCAAATCGGGCAGGGGCGTCGGGACACTGAAGCTTTCTTT.

This clonotype appeared a few times. This chain connects TRBV5-5 to TRBJ2-5; D gene uncertain. From germline, CDR1 is SGHKS and CDR2 YYEKEE (reference sequence). The CDR3 consists of 15 residues. The V end lost 4 bases, the J end lost 0 bases, and 13 bases lay between the germline ends. As DNA, the CDR3 is TGTGCCAGCAGCCTCCGGTCGCCCCACCAAGAGACCCAGTACTTC. Its protein is CASSLRSPHQETQYF.

This clonotype showed up just a few times. This chain joins TRBV20-1 and TRBJ2-3; 8 nucleotides line up with TRBD2. CDR3 length equals 15 residues. Germline CDR1 is DFQATT and CDR2 is SNEGSKA (reference sequence). J was trimmed by 5 bases and V by 1 base; bases with no gene match: 8. CDR3 coding DNA: TGCAGTGCTAGAGTGGCGGGGGGCCGAGTAGATACGCAGTATTTT. Translation: CSARVAGGRVDTQYF.

The count of this clonotype is one. The chain carries TRBV4-1 and TRBJ1-2; D unresolved. The CDR3 contains 13 residues. Germline-derived CDR1 and CDR2 are MGHRA and YSYEKL. V was trimmed by 0 bases and J by 8 bases, leaving 10 bases between them. The chain's CDR3 is CASSQDIREGYTF. CDR3 nucleotides: TGCGCCAGCAGCCAAGATATTCGTGAAGGCTACACCTTC.

This clonotype was seen repeatedly, ten times or more. The chain links TRBV4-3 to TRBJ2-1, with D perhaps matching TRBD1 (6 bases). Looked up from germline, CDR1 is LGHNA and CDR2 is YSLEER. There are 14 residues in the CDR3. Trimming left V 1 base short and J 7 bases short, with 11 bases between. The CDR3 reads CASSQGGRGNEQFF. Written as DNA, the CDR3 is TGCGCCAGCAGCCAAGGGGGGCGCGGTAATGAGCAGTTCTTC.

V gene TRBV6-6 combines with J gene TRBJ1-6; possible D gene TRBD1, 5 bases. The CDR3 length is 15 residues. V lost 8 bases and J lost 1, with 12 bases in between. Looked up from germline, CDR1 is MNHNY and CDR2 is SVGAGI (reference sequence). DNA of the CDR3: TGTGCCAGCGATACATCAGGGTCCTATAATTCACCCCTCCACTTT. This codes for CASDTSGSYNSPLHF.

The chain combines TRBV12-3 or TRBV12-4 with TRBJ1-1; 7 nucleotides align to TRBD1. CDR3 length: 14 residues. V shed 2 bases and J 4 bases; nucleotides not matched to a gene: 4. The CDR3 region is CASSLQGESTEAFF. As DNA, the CDR3 is TGTGCCAGCAGTTTACAGGGGGAGAGCACTGAAGCTTTCTTT.

This clonotype has only a few counts. The chain uses TRBV7-9 and TRBJ2-7, with 7 bases that match TRBD1. Trimming removed 5 bases from V and 2 bases from J; junction bases left unmatched: 3. This CDR3 is built from 13 residues. In germline, CDR1 is SEHNR, CDR2 FQNEAQ (reference sequence). CDR3: CASSGQVAYEQYF. As DNA, the CDR3 is TGTGCCAGCAGCGGACAGGTGGCCTACGAGCAGTACTTC.

The chain joins TRBV4-3 to TRBJ2-2; maybe TRBD1 (5 bases). Trimming left V 0 bases short and J 6 bases short, with 14 bases between. Germline CDR1 reads LGHNA; CDR2 reads YSLEER. The CDR3 length is 16 residues. The DNA for the CDR3 is TGCGCCAGCAGCCAAGAAAAGGGGCTCTTATCCGGGGAGCTGTTTTTT. This translates into CASSQEKGLLSGELFF.

This clonotype has a handful of counts. The chain links TRBV10-3 to TRBJ2-3, with 8 bases lining up with TRBD2. The J segment lost 6 bases and the V segment lost 11 bases, leaving 7 bases of the junction unmatched. The germline V gene encodes CDR1 ENHRY and CDR2 SYGVKD. The CDR3 extends over 12 amino acids. The CDR3 here is CAVGGARDTQYF. DNA for the CDR3: TGTGCCGTCGGGGGGGCCAGGGATACGCAGTATTTT.

The rearrangement links TRBV7-9 to TRBJ2-1; D gene ambiguous. Per germline, CDR1 SEHNR and CDR2 FQNEAQ (reference sequence). V gave up 5 bases and J gave up 5 bases, with 16 bases separating them. The CDR3 is made up of 15 amino acids. The CDR3 DNA is TGTGCCAGCAGCCCGCCCCCCGTAAGCAACAATGAGCAGTTCTTC. Translating it yields CASSPPPVSNNEQFF.

The chain carries TRBV20-1 and TRBJ2-5, with D possibly TRBD1 on 6 matching bases. The V and J ends lost 0 bases and 5 bases respectively, with 16 bases between them. This CDR3 is built from 15 residues. CDR1 and CDR2 from the germline V gene are DFQATT and SNEGSKA (reference sequence). The CDR3: CSARDPFGTRETQYF. The CDR3 DNA sequence: TGCAGTGCTAGAGACCCCTTCGGGACAAGGGAGACCCAGTACTTC.

This clonotype has more than one count but fewer than ten. The V call is TRBV7-9, the J call TRBJ2-1; TRBD1 aligns across 9 bases. V gave up 3 bases and J gave up 2 bases; unmatched junction bases: 5. The CDR3 loop spans 16 amino acids. Per germline, CDR1 SEHNR and CDR2 FQNEAQ (reference sequence). Here the CDR3 reads CASSFITGGPYNEQFF. CDR3 nucleotides: TGTGCCAGCAGCTTCATTACAGGGGGCCCCTACAATGAGCAGTTCTTC.

This sequence joins TRBV5-1 and TRBJ2-4; D remains ambiguous. Germline loops: CDR1 SGHRS, CDR2 YFSETQ. The CDR3 is made up of 13 amino acids. V lost 4 bases and J lost 13, with 18 bases in between. The CDR3 DNA sequence: TGCGCCAGCAGCGCTCCGGAAGGTGGCAAGCAGTACTTC. It specifies CASSAPEGGKQYF.

This chain connects TRBV29-1 to TRBJ1-1, with 10 nucleotides matching TRBD1. The CDR3 is 13 amino acids. The germline V gene has CDR1 SQVTM and CDR2 ANQGSEA. This CDR3 is CFPRTGGLTEAFF. CDR3 DNA: TGCTTTCCTCGGACAGGGGGACTAACTGAAGCTTTCTTT. Variable domain in full (rest from reference TRBV29-1 and TRBJ1-1): SAVISQKPSRDICQRGTSLTIQCQVDSQVTMMFWYRQQPGQSLTLIATANQGSEATYESGFVIDKFPISRPNLTFSTLTVSNMSPEDSSIYLCFPRTGGLTEAFFGQGTRLTVV.

The table lists this clonotype with a few counts. The rearrangement uses TRBV11-2 and TRBJ2-7, with D hard to call. The J call is uncertain, as TRBJ2-5 better fits the DNA end. Germline V gene sequence: CDR1 SGHAT, CDR2 FQNNGV. The CDR3 length is 12 residues. The CDR3 DNA reads as TGTGCCAGCAGCTTAGCCTGGCAGACCCAGTACTTC. It yields the protein CASSLAWQTQYF.